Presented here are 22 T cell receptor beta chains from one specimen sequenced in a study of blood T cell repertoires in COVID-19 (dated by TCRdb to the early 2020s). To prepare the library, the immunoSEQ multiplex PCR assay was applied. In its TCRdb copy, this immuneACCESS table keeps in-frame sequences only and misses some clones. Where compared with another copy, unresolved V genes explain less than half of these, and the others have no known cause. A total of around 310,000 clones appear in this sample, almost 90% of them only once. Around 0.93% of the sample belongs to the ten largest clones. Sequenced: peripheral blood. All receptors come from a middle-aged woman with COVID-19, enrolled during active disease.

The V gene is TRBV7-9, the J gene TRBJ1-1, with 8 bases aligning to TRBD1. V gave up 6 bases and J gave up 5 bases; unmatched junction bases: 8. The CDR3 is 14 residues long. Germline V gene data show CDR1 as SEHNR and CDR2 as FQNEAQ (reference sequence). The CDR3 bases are TGTGCCAGCAGACCAGGGACAGGAGAGACTGAAGCTTTCTTT. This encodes CASRPGTGETEAFF.

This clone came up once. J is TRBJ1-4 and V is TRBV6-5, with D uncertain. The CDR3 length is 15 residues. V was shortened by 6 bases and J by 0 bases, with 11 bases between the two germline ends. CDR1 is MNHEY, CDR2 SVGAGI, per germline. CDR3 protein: CASRLAHATNEKLFF. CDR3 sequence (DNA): TGTGCCAGCAGACTAGCCCATGCAACTAATGAAAAACTGTTTTTT.

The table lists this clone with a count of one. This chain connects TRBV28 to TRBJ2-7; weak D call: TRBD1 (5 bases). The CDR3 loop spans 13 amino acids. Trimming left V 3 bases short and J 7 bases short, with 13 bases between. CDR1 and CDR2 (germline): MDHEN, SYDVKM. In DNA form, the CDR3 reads TGTGCCAGCAGTTTCGGTGGGGCGCGGGAGCAGTACTTC. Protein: CASSFGGAREQYF.

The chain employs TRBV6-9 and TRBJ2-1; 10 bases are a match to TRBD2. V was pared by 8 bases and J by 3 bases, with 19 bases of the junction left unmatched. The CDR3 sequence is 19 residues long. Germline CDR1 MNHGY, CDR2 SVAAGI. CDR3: CASFIRGEQRGGNYNEQFF. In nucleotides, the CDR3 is TGTGCCAGCTTTATAAGGGGAGAGCAGCGGGGGGGCAACTACAATGAGCAGTTCTTC.

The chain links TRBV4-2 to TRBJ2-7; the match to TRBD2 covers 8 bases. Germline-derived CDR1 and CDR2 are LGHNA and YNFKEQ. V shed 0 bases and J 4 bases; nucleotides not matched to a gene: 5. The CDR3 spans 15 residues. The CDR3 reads CASSQDFRGGYEQYF. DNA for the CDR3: TGTGCCAGCAGCCAAGACTTCCGGGGGGGGTACGAGCAGTACTTC.

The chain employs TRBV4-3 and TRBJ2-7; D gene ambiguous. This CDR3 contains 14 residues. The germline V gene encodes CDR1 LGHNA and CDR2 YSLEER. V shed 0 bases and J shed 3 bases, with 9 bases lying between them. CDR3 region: CASSQEASHYEQYF. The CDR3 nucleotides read TGCGCCAGCAGCCAAGAGGCCTCTCACTACGAGCAGTACTTC.

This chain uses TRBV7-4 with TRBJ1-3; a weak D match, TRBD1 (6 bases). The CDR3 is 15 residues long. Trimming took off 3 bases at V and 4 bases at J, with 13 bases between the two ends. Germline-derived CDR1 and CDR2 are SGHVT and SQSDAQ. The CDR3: CASSFRGMAGNTIYF. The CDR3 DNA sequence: TGTGCCAGCAGCTTTAGGGGGATGGCGGGAAACACCATATATTTT.

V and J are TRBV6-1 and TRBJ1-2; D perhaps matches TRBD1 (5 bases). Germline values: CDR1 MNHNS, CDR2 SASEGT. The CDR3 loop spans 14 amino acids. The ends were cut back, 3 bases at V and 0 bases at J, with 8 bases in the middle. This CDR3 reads CASSDSGTNYGYTF. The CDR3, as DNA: TGTGCCAGCAGTGATTCAGGGACTAACTATGGCTACACCTTC.

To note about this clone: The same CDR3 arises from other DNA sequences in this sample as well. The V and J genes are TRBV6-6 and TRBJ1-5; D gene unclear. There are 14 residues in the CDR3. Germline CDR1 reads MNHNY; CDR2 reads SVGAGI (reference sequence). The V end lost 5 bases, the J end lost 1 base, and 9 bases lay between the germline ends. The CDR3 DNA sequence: TGTGCCAGCAGTACGGGATGGAGCAATCAGCCCCAGCATTTT. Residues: CASSTGWSNQPQHF.

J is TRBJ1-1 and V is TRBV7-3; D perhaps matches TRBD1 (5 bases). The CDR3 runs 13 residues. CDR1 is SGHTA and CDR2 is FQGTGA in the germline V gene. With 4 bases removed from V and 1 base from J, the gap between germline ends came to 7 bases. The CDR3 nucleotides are TGTGCCAGCAGCTCCAGGGCGAACACTGAAGCTTTCTTT. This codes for CASSSRANTEAFF.

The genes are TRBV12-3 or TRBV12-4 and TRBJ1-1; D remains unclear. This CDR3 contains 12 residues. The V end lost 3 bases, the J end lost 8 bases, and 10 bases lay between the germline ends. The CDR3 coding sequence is TGTGCCAGCAGTTTCCTTAAACAGGAAGCTTTCTTT. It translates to CASSFLKQEAFF.

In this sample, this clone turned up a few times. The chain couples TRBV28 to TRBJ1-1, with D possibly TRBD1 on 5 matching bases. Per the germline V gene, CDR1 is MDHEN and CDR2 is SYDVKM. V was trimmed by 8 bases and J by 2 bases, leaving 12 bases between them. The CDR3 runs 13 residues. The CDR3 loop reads CASRVGGNTEAFF. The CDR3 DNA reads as TGTGCCAGCCGCGTGGGGGGAAACACTGAAGCTTTCTTT.

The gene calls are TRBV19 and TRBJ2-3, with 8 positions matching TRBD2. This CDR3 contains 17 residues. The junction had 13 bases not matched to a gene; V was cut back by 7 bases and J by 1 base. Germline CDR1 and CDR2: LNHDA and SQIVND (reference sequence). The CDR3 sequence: CASTQAGVALGTDTQYF. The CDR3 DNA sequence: TGTGCCAGTACGCAAGCGGGAGTAGCCTTGGGCACAGATACGCAGTATTTT.

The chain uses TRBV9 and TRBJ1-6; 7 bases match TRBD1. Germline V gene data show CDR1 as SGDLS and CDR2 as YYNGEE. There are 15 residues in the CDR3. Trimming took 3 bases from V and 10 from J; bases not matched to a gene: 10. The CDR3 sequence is CASSGNRQGTSPLHF. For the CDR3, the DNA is TGTGCCAGCAGCGGAAACCGACAGGGAACCTCACCCCTCCACTTT.

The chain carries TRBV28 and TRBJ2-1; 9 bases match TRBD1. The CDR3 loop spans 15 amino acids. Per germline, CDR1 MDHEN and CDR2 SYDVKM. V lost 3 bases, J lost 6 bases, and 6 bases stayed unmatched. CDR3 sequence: CASSLPGQGRNEQFF. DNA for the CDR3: TGTGCCAGCAGTTTGCCGGGACAGGGTCGCAATGAGCAGTTCTTC.

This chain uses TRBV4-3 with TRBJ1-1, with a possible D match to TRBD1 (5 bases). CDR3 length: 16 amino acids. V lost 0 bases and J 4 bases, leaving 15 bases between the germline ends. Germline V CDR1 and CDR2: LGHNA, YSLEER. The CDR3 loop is CASSQDRGAWATEAFF. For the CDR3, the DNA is TGCGCCAGCAGCCAAGATCGTGGGGCCTGGGCCACTGAAGCTTTCTTT.

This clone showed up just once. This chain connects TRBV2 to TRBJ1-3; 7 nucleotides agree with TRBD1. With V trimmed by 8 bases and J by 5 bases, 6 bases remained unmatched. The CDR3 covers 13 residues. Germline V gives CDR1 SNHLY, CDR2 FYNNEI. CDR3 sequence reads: CASASTGRNTIYF. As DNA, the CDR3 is TGTGCCAGCGCATCGACAGGGAGAAACACCATATATTTT.

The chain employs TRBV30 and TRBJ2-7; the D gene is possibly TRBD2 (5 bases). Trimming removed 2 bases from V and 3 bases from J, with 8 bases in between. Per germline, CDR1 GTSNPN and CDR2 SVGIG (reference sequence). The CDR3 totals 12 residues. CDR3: CAWSSGFYEQYF. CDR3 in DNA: TGTGCCTGGAGTTCGGGGTTCTACGAGCAGTACTTC.

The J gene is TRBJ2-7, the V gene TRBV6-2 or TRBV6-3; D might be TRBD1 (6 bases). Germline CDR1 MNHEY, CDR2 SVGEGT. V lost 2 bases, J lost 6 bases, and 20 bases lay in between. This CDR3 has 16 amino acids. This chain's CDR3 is CASSYDNGTPRAEQYF. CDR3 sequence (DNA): TGTGCCAGCAGTTACGACAACGGGACACCCCGGGCCGAGCAGTACTTC.

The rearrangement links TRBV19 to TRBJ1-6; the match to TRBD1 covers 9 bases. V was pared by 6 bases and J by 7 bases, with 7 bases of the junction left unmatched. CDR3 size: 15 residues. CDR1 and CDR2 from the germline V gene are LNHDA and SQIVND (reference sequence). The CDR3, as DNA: TGTGCCAGTAGCCTGGACAGGGGAGACAATTCACCCCTCCACTTT. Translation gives CASSLDRGDNSPLHF. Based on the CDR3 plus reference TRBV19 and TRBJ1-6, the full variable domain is DGGITQSPKYLFRKEGQNVTLSCEQNLNHDAMYWYRQDPGQGLRLIYYSQIVNDFQKGDIAEGYSVSREKKESFPLTVTSAQKNPTAFYLCASSLDRGDNSPLHFGNGTRLTVT.

The CDR3 loop reads CSANRGQETQYF. Written as DNA, the CDR3 is TGCAGCGCAAACAGGGGGCAAGAGACCCAGTACTTC. The chain has TRBV29-1 and TRBJ2-5; 8 bases fit TRBD1. CDR1 and CDR2 (germline): SQVTM, ANQGSEA. CDR3 size: 12 residues. Trimming cost V 7 bases and J 2 bases; bases outside gene matches: 3.

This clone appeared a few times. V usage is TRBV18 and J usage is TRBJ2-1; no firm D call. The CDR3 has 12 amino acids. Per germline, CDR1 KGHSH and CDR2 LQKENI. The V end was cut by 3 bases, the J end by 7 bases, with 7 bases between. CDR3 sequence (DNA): TGTGCCAGCTCACCTACAGAGAATGAGCAGTTCTTC. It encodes CASSPTENEQFF.